This T cell receptor (beta chain) was recorded in a study of blood T cell repertoires in COVID-19. Overall study: Some COVID-19 samples were acute and others convalescent; all came from the United States, Italy and Spain. T cells, B-cell-depleted T cells, or PBMCs provided the cDNA or gDNA that served as material.

This clone was seen only once. Per the study methods: Estimation of nucleated cell counts relied on the amplification of reference gene primers. Some clones are missing from TCRdb's copy, which holds only in-frame ones; the method was immunoSEQ multiplex PCR. Clone size and V and J calls were adopted from that table, with D and trimming inferred from the DNA. The sample records about 480,000 clones, about 89% being singletons. CDR1 and CDR2 (germline): MDHEN, SYDVKM. The CDR3 covers 13 residues. The V gene lost 5 bases and the J gene lost 7 bases, with 14 bases spanning the gap. The sample was peripheral blood. The clonotype was recovered from a young woman with acute or convalescent COVID-19. This chain joins TRBV28 and TRBJ1-2, with a possible D match to TRBD1 (6 bases). This CDR3 is CASSRDRSGGYTF. CDR3 DNA sequence: TGTGCCAGCAGTAGAGACAGGTCGGGTGGCTACACCTTC.